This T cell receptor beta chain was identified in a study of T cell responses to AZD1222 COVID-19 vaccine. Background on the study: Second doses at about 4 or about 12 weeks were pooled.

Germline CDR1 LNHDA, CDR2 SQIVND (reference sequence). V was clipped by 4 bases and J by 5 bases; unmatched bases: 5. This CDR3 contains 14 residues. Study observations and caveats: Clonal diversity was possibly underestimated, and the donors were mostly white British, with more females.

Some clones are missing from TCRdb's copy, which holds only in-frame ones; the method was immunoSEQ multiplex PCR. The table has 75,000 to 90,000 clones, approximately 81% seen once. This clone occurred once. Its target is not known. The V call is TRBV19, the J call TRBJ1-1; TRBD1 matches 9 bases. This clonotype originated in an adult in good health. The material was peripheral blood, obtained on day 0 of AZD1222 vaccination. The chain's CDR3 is CASSTGDRVTEAFF. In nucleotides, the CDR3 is TGTGCCAGTAGTACCGGGGACAGGGTAACTGAAGCTTTCTTT.